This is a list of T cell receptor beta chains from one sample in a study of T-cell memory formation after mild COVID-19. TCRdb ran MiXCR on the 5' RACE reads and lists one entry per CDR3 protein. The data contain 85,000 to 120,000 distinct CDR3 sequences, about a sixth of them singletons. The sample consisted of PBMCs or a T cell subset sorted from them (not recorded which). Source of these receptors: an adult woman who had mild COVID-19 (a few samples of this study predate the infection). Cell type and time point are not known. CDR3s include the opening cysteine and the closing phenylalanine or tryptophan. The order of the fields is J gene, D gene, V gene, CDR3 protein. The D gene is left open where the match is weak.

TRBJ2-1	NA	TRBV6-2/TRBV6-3	CASRIAVPYNEQFF
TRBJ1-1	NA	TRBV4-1	CASSPGPGGGITEAFF
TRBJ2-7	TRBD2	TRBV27	CASIFSAGGLYEQYF
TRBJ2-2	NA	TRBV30	CAWSVGTPNTGELFF
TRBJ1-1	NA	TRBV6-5	CASSYSGAEAFF
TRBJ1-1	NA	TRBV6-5	CASSYRTSGEAFF
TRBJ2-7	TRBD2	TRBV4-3	CASSQEVSGRQTYEQYF
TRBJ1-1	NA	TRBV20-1	CSARVPGQNTEAFF
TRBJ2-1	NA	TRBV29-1	CSPRLANANEQFF
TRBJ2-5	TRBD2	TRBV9	CASSSRLAGAQGETQYF
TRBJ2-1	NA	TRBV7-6	CASSLEGVSSYNEQFF
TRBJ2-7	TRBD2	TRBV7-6	CASSPTSGSYEQYF
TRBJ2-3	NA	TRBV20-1	CSARVDPPRGTDTQYF
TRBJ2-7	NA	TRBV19	CASSISHRSSYEQYF
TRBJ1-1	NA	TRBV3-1	CASSQDLKGSEAFF
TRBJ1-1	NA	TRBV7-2	CASSLAGTKEAFF
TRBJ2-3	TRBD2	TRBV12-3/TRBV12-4	CASSHIAGPTDTQYF
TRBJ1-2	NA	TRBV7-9	CASSLEGTHYGYTF
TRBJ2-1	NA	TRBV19	CASSRGGDYNEQFF
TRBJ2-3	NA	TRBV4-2	CASSQEAGTDTQYF
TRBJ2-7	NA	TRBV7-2	CASSPGVGVNRLDEQYF
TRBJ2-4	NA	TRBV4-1	CASSLGTQALQYF
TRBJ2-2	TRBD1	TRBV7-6	CASSFTGGNTGELFF